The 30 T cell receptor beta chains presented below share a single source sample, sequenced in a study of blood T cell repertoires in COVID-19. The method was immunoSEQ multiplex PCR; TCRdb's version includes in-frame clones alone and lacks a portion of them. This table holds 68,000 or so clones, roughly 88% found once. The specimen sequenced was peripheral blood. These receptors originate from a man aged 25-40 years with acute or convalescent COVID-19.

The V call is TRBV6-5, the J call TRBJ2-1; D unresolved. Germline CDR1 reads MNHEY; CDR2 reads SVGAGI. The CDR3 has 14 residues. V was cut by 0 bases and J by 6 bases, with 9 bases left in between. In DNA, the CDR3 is TGTGCCAGCAGTTACTCGAGGCCCCCCAATGAGCAGTTCTTC. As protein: CASSYSRPPNEQFF.

CDR3 loop: CSATGYGYTF. The CDR3, as DNA: TGCAGTGCTACGGGCTATGGCTACACCTTC. The chain combines TRBV20-1 with TRBJ1-2; no reliable D call. Per germline, CDR1 DFQATT and CDR2 SNEGSKA (reference sequence). This CDR3 has 10 amino acids. The V and J ends lost 4 bases and 4 bases respectively, with 4 bases between them.

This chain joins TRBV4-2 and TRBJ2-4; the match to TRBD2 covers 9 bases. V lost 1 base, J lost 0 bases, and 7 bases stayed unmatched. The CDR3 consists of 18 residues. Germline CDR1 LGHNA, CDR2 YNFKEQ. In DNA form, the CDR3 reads TGTGCCAGCAGCCAAGGGCTAGCGGGGTCCTTAGCCAAAAACATTCAGTACTTC. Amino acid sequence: CASSQGLAGSLAKNIQYF.

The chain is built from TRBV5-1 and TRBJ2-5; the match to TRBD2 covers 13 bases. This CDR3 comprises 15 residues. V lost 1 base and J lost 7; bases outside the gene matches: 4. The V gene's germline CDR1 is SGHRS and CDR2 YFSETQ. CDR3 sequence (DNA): TGCGCCAGCAGCTTGACTAGCGGGAGGGGAGGGACCCAGTACTTC. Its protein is CASSLTSGRGGTQYF.

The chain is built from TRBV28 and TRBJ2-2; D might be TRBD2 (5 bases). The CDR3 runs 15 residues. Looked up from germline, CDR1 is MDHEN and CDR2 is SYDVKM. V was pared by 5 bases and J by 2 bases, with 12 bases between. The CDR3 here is CASSATAENTGELFF. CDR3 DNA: TGTGCCAGCAGTGCTACAGCGGAAAACACCGGGGAGCTGTTTTTT.

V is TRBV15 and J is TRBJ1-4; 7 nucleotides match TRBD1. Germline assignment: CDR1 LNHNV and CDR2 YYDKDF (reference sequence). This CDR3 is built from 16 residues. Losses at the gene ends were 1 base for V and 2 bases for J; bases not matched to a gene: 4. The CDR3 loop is CATSRAGGGTNEKLFF. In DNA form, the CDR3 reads TGTGCCACCAGCAGAGCAGGGGGTGGCACTAATGAAAAACTGTTTTTT.

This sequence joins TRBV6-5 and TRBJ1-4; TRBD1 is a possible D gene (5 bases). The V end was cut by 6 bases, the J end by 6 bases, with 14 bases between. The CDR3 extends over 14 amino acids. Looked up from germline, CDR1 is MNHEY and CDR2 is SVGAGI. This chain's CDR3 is CASRGKGWDEKLFF. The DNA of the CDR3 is TGTGCCAGCAGAGGAAAGGGGTGGGATGAAAAACTGTTTTTT.

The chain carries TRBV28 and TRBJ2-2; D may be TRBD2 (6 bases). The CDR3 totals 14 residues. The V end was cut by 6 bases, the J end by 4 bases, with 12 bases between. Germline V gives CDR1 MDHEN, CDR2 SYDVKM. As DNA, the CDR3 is TGTGCCAGCAGGGGGCTGGGGGGCACCGGGGAGCTGTTTTTT. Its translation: CASRGLGGTGELFF.

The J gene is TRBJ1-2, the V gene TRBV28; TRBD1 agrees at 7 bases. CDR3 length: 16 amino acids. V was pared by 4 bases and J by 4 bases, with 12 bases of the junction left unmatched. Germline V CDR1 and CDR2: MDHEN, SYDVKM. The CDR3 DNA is TGTGCCAGCAGTTCACCCCATGGCAGGGGGGTCTATGGCTACACCTTC. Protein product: CASSSPHGRGVYGYTF.

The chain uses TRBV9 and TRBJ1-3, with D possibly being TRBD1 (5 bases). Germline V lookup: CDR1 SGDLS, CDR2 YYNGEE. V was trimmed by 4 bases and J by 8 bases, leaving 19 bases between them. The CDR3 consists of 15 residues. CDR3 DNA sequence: TGTGCCAGCAGCCAGACGGAGGGGACGGTAGACACCATATATTTT. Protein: CASSQTEGTVDTIYF. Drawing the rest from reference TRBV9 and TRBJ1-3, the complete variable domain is DSGVTQTPKHLITATGQRVTLRCSPRSGDLSVYWYQQSLDQGLQFLIQYYNGEERAKGNILERFSAQQFPDLHSELNLSSLELGDSALYFCASSQTEGTVDTIYFGEGSWLTVV.

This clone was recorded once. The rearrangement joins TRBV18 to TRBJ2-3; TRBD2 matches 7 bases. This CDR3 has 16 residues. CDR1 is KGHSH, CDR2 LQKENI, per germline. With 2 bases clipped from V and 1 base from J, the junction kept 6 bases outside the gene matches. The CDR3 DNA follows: TGTGCCAGCTCACCAAGGAGCCTAGCGGGCACAGATACGCAGTATTTT. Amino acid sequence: CASSPRSLAGTDTQYF.

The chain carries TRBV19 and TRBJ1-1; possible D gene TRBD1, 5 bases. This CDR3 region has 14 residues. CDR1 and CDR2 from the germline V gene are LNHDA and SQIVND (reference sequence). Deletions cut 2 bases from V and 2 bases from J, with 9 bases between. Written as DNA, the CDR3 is TGTGCCAGTAGTATATCCGGGGGAAACACTGAAGCTTTCTTT. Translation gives CASSISGGNTEAFF.

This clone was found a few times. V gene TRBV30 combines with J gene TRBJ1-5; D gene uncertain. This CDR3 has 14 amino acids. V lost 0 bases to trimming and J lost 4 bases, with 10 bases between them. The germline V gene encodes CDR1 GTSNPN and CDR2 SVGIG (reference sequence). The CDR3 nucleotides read TGTGCCTGGAGTGTAATGGGAGGGAATCAGCCCCAGCATTTT. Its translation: CAWSVMGGNQPQHF.

This CDR3 reads CANSPSGGINYGYTF. CDR3 in DNA: TGTGCCAACAGCCCGTCAGGGGGCATCAACTATGGCTACACCTTC. J is TRBJ1-2 and V is TRBV28; 8 bases agree with TRBD1. Germline V gene sequence: CDR1 MDHEN, CDR2 SYDVKM. Unmatched junction bases numbered 12, after V lost 10 bases and J lost 2 bases. The CDR3 is 15 amino acids.

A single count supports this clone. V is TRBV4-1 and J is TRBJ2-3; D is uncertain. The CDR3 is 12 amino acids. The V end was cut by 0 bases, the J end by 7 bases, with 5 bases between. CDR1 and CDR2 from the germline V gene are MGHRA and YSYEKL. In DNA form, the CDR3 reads TGCGCCAGCAGCCAAGATCGTCATACGCAGTATTTT. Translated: CASSQDRHTQYF.

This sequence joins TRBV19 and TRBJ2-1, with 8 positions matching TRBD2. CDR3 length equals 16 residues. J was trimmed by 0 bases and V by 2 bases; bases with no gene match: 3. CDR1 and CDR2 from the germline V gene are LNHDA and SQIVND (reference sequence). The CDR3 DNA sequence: TGTGCCAGTAGTATATCGGGAGGGAGCTCCTACAATGAGCAGTTCTTC. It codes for CASSISGGSSYNEQFF.

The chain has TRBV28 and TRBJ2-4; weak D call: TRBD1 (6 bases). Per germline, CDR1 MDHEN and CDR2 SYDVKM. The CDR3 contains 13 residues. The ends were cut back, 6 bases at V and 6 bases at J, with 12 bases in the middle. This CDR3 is CASSFTGRNIQYF. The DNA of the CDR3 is TGTGCCAGCAGCTTTACAGGGAGAAACATTCAGTACTTC.

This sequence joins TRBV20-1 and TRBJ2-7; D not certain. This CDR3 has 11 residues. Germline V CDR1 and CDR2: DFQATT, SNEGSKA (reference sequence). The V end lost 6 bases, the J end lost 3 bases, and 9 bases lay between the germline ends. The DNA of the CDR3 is TGCAGTGCGCGTTGGTTCTACGAGCAGTACTTC. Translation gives CSARWFYEQYF.

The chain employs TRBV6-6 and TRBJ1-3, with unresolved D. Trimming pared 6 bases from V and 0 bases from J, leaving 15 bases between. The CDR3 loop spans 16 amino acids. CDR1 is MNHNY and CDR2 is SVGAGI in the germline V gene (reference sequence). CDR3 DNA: TGTGCCAGCAGGCTACCCGGCGGAGCCTCTGGAAACACCATATATTTT. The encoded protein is CASRLPGGASGNTIYF.

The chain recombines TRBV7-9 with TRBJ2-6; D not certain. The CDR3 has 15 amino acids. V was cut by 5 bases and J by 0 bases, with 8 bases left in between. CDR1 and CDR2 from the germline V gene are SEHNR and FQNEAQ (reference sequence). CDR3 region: CASSPIPSGANVLTF. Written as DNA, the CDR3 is TGTGCCAGCAGCCCCATCCCCTCTGGGGCCAACGTCCTGACTTTC.

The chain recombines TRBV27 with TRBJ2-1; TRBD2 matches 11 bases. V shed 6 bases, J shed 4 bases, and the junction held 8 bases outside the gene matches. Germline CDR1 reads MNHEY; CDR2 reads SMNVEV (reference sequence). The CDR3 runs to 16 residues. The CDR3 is CASSISGRAAYNEQFF. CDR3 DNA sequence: TGTGCCAGCAGCATTAGCGGGAGGGCCGCGTACAATGAGCAGTTCTTC.

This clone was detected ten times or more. For the CDR3, the DNA is TGTGCCAGCAGTTTTTCAGCGGGAGGAATTAGCGCCAGCGACGAGCAGTACTTC. Translated: CASSFSAGGISASDEQYF. The genes are TRBV28 and TRBJ2-7; 9 bases line up with TRBD2. CDR3 length equals 18 residues. V was pared by 3 bases and J by 5 bases, with 17 bases of the junction left unmatched. CDR1 MDHEN and CDR2 SYDVKM come from the germline V gene.

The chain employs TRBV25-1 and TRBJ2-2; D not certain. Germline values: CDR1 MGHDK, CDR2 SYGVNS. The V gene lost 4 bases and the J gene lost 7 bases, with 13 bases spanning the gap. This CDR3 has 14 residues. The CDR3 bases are TGTGCCAGCAGTGCACGATTAATTAGCGGGGAGCTGTTTTTT. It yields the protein CASSARLISGELFF.

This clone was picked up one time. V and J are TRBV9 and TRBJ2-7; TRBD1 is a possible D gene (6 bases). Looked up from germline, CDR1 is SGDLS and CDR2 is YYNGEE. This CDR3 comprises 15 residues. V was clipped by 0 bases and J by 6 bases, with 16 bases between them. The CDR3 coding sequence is TGTGCCAGCAGCGTAGAGCCGGGACAATCGCGCGAGCAGTACTTC. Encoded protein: CASSVEPGQSREQYF.

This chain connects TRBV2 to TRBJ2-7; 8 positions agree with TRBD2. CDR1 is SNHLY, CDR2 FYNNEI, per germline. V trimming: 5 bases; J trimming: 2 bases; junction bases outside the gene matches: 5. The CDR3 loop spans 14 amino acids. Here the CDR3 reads CASSSMGLAYEQYF. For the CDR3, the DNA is TGTGCCAGCAGTTCTATGGGACTAGCCTACGAGCAGTACTTC.

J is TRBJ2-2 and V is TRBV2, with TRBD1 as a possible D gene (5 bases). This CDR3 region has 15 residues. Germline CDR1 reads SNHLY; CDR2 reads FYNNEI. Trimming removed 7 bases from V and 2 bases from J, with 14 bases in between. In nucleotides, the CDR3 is TGTGCCAGCACGGCAGGGTGGCCCAACACCGGGGAGCTGTTTTTT. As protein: CASTAGWPNTGELFF.

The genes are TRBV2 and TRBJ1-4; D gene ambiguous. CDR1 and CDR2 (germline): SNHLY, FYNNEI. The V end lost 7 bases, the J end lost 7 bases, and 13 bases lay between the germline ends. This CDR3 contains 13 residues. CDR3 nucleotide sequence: TGTGCCAGCACAGAGCAGCGTGGTGAAAAACTGTTTTTT. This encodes CASTEQRGEKLFF.

The CDR3 DNA sequence: TGTGCCAGCAGTCCCAAATTTAGCCACGAGCAGTACTTC. Encoded protein: CASSPKFSHEQYF. The chain combines TRBV7-9 with TRBJ2-7, with D unresolved. Germline CDR1 reads SEHNR; CDR2 reads FQNEAQ (reference sequence). The CDR3 extends over 13 amino acids. V was pared by 6 bases and J by 5 bases, with 14 bases between.

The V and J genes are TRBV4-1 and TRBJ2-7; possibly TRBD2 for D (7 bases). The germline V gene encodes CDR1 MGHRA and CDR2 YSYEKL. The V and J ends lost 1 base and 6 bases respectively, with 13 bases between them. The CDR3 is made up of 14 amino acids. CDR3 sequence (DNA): TGCGCCAGCAGCCAAGGCGGTAGGGGGGGCGAGCAGTACTTC. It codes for CASSQGGRGGEQYF.

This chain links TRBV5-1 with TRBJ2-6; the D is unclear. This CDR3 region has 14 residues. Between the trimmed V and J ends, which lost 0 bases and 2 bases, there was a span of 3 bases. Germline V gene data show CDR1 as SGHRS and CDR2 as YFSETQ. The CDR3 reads CASSLDTGANVLTF. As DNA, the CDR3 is TGCGCCAGCAGCTTGGATACTGGGGCCAACGTCCTGACTTTC.